The text below deals with one T cell receptor beta chain. Antigen specificity is unknown. Within the sample, other DNA sequences also encode this same CDR3. Libraries were prepared by immunoSEQ multiplex PCR; TCRdb keeps only in-frame clonotypes and omits some of them. The sample carries 90,000 to 150,000 clones, just over 90% recorded once. This sample was taken from a study of T cell responses to AZD1222 COVID-19 vaccine. About the study: The study pooled second doses at about 4 or about 12 weeks. Notes on the study in general: Donors in the cohort were predominantly white British and more often female, and clonal diversity was possibly underestimated. Spike-specific TCR depth and breadth grew after two AZD1222 doses. Repertoires were obtained solely post-peak T cell response.

Germline V gene lookup returns CDR1 KGHDR and CDR2 SFDVKD. V lost 1 base to trimming and J lost 5 bases, with 10 bases between them. The CDR3 has 14 residues. This material consisted of peripheral blood, taken on day 0 of AZD1222 vaccination. The chain links TRBV24-1 to TRBJ1-2, with D perhaps matching TRBD1 (6 bases). This clonotype was sampled from an adult in good health. CDR3 DNA sequence: TGTGCCACCAGTGATTTAGGGCAGGGGTATGGCTACACCTTC. Translating gives CATSDLGQGYGYTF.